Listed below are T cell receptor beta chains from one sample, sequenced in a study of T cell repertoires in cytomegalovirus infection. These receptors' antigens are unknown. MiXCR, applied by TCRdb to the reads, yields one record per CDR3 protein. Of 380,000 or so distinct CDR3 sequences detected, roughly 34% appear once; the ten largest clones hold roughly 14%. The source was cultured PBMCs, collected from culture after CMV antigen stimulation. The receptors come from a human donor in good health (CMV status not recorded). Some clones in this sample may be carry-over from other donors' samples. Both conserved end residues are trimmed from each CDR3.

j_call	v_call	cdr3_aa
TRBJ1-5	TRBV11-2	ASSQLSGNSNQPQH
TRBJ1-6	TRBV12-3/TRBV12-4	ASSLGDTNSPLH
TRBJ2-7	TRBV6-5	ASSYSTGGTPYEQY
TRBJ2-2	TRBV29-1	SSLSGSGELF
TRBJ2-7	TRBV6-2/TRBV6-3	ASSYSGRNTYEQY
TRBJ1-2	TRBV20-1	SANRALDRGGGGYT
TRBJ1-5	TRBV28	ASSFSGQVQPQH
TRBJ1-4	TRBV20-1	SAMGQVYSNEKLF
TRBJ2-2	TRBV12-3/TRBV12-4	ASSPGTQVGELF
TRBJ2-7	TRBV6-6	ASSYSARGSYEQY
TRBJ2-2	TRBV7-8	ASSPLGRGRGGELF
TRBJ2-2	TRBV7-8	ASTTQREFTGELF
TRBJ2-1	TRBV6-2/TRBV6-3	ASRETSGRSNEQF
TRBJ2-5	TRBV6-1	ASRESGFQETQY
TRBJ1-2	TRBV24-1	ATSDLQGVSGYT
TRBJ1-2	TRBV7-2	ASSLVSGGADYGYT
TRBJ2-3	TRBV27	ASTSYDRAGTDTQY
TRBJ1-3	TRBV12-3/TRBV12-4	ASNIGVDYGNTIY
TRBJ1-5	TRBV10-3	AIRDSNQPQH
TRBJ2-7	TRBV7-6	ASSQDRVSSYEQY
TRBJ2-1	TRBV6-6	ASITGTSGRGLF
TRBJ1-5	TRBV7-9	ASSLGTGKDQPQH
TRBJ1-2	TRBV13	ASSALPQGAYGYT
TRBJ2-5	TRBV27	ASRRSGRLQETQY
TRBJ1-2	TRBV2	ASSYSVANYGYT
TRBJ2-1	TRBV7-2	ASRSPREYYNEQF
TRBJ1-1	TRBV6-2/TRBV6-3	ASSSSPIKNTEAF
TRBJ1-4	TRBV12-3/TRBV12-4	ASSGGQGNEKLF
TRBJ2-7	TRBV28	ASSWDSYEQY
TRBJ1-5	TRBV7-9	ASSPPRGEDSNQPQH
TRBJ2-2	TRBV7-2	ASSSGSTGELF
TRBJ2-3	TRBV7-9	ASSSNYPGLAGGPPDTQY
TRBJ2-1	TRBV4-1	ASSQVRTYNEQF
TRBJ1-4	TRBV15	ATSRPTRGGEKLF
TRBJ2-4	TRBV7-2	ATSPGQGFNIQY
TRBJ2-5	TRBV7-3	ASSQAGGRETQY
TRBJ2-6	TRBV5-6	ASRIVRQGSYSGANVLT
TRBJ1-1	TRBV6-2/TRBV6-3	ASRTANTGVRYTEAF
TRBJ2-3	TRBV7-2	ASSLQGGGRTDTQY
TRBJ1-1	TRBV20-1	SATDPRTGGTEAF
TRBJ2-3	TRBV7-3	ASSLAGTVRTDTQY
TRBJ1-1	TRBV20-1	SPKSWSEAF
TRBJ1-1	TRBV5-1	ASRPAGTVMNTEAF
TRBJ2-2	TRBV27	ASSFHSGGSTGELF
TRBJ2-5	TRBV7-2	ASSQTRWGQETQY
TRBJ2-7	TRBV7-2	ASSLQFSGAAYEQY
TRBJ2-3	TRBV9	ASSSQRGGDTQY